A single sample is the source of the 17 T cell receptor beta chains below, sequenced in a study of shared clonotypes between healthy human individuals. Method: immunoSEQ multiplex PCR; TCRdb's copy keeps in-frame clones and lacks some. The repertoire holds about 2.3 million clones, with roughly 90% as singletons. Sequenced: naive CD4+ T cells from PBMCs. This sample's subset: CD45RA+ positively selected. These receptors were collected from a man younger than 35 in good health. Some clones in this sample may be carry-over from other donors' samples.

Comment on this clone: At the DNA level, this CDR3 is encoded by other sequences in the same sample as well. This chain joins TRBV5-1 and TRBJ2-1; D is possibly TRBD2 (5 bases). The CDR3 has 14 residues. Trimming stripped 0 bases from V and 4 bases from J, with 8 bases between. Germline V gives CDR1 SGHRS, CDR2 YFSETQ. As DNA, the CDR3 is TGCGCCAGCAGCTTGGGGGAGCTTTACAATGAGCAGTTCTTC. This gives the protein CASSLGELYNEQFF.

This sequence joins TRBV28 and TRBJ2-3; the D is unclear. Germline assignment: CDR1 MDHEN and CDR2 SYDVKM. There are 14 residues in the CDR3. V lost 3 bases and J lost 3, with 10 bases in between. CDR3 DNA: TGTGCCAGCAGTTTGAGTAGTTCGACAGATACGCAGTATTTT. This encodes CASSLSSSTDTQYF.

Concerning this clone: The same CDR3 also results from other DNA sequences found in this sample. The rearrangement uses TRBV20-1 and TRBJ2-7, with a tentative D call TRBD2 (6 bases). The CDR3 runs 11 residues. V was cut by 3 bases and J by 3 bases, with 6 bases left in between. Germline CDR1 DFQATT, CDR2 SNEGSKA (reference sequence). This CDR3 is CSARTSYEQYF. CDR3 bases: TGCAGTGCTAGGACTAGCTACGAGCAGTACTTC.

The chain has TRBV27 and TRBJ1-2; D unresolved. This CDR3 is 13 amino acids long. Trimming left V 2 bases short and J 2 bases short, with 6 bases between. CDR1 and CDR2 (germline): MNHEY, SMNVEV (reference sequence). In DNA form, the CDR3 reads TGTGCCAGCAGTTTAAACGGAAACTATGGCTACACCTTC. This codes for CASSLNGNYGYTF.

This clone occurred once. The rearrangement links TRBV7-9 to TRBJ1-1; 9 nucleotides line up with TRBD1. Trimming at V came to 5 bases and at J to 7 bases, leaving 8 bases not matched to a gene. In germline, CDR1 is SEHNR, CDR2 FQNEAQ (reference sequence). The CDR3 totals 14 residues. This CDR3 reads CASSEGTGGREAFF. The CDR3 DNA is TGTGCCAGCAGCGAGGGCACAGGGGGCCGTGAAGCTTTCTTT.

The chain's CDR3 is CASSPRDRDNNEQFF. DNA of the CDR3: TGTGCCAGCAGCCCGCGGGACAGGGATAACAATGAGCAGTTCTTC. The chain is built from TRBV9 and TRBJ2-1, with TRBD1 matching over 9 bases. In germline, CDR1 is SGDLS, CDR2 YYNGEE. V lost 4 bases to trimming and J lost 5 bases; unmatched junction nucleotides: 7. This CDR3 has 15 amino acids.

J is TRBJ2-1 and V is TRBV5-1; 8 bases line up with TRBD2. Trimming took 5 bases from V and 3 from J; bases not matched to a gene: 10. Germline-derived CDR1 and CDR2 are SGHRS and YFSETQ. This CDR3 is built from 16 residues. The CDR3 bases are TGCGCCAGCAGGTTGATGGCTAGCGGGCACTACAATGAGCAGTTCTTC. Residues: CASRLMASGHYNEQFF.

This chain uses TRBV6-5 with TRBJ1-5; weak D call: TRBD1 (6 bases). The V gene's germline CDR1 is MNHEY and CDR2 SVGAGI. CDR3 length equals 14 residues. Trimming removed 6 bases at V and 6 bases at J, with 15 bases between. This CDR3 is CASRFQGIGQPQHF. The CDR3 bases are TGTGCCAGCAGATTCCAGGGGATCGGTCAGCCCCAGCATTTT.

The chain employs TRBV5-4 and TRBJ2-5; TRBD2 is a possible D gene (6 bases). The V and J ends lost 2 bases and 5 bases respectively, with 13 bases between them. This CDR3 comprises 14 residues. Germline-derived CDR1 and CDR2 are SGHNT and YYREEE (reference sequence). CDR3 amino acids: CASSFYGSRETQYF. CDR3 DNA: TGTGCCAGCAGCTTCTACGGGAGTCGGGAGACCCAGTACTTC.

In DNA, the CDR3 is TGTGCCAGCATAGGGTCGGGGGTCCCCACTGAAGCTTTCTTT. Its protein product is CASIGSGVPTEAFF. The rearrangement joins TRBV7-2 to TRBJ1-1, with D tentatively TRBD1 (5 bases). Germline V gene sequence: CDR1 SGHTA, CDR2 FQGNSA. Between the trimmed V and J ends, which lost 7 bases and 4 bases, there was a span of 16 bases. This CDR3 is 14 amino acids long.

Only a few counts were recorded for this clone. This chain joins TRBV30 and TRBJ1-5, with a possible D match to TRBD1 (5 bases). The CDR3 is 14 amino acids. Germline V gene lookup returns CDR1 GTSNPN and CDR2 SVGIG (reference sequence). Trimming cost V 8 bases and J 1 base, with 15 bases left between them. CDR3 protein: CAHYRFQSNQPQHF. CDR3 bases: TGTGCCCACTACAGGTTTCAAAGCAATCAGCCCCAGCATTTT.

This clone has only one observation. The chain employs TRBV5-5 and TRBJ1-1; D ambiguous. The CDR3 is made up of 13 amino acids. V was pared by 0 bases and J by 1 base, with 4 bases between. Germline CDR1 and CDR2: SGHKS and YYEKEE (reference sequence). The CDR3 DNA follows: TGTGCCAGCAGCTTGGAAGCGAACACTGAAGCTTTCTTT. Protein product: CASSLEANTEAFF.

V is TRBV6-6 and J is TRBJ2-7; 9 bases align to TRBD2. The V and J ends lost 4 bases and 4 bases, in that order; junction bases with no gene match: 5. Germline lookup yields CDR1 MNHNY and CDR2 SVGAGI (reference sequence). This CDR3 contains 14 residues. CDR3 loop: CASSSGTSLYEQYF. The CDR3, as DNA: TGTGCCAGCAGTTCCGGGACTAGCCTTTACGAGCAGTACTTC.

The chain has TRBV5-1 and TRBJ1-4, with 8 nucleotides matching TRBD1. With 3 bases clipped from V and 5 bases from J, the junction kept 6 bases outside the gene matches. CDR1 is SGHRS and CDR2 is YFSETQ in the germline V gene. There are 15 residues in the CDR3. The CDR3: CASSSWTGPNEKLFF. The CDR3 bases are TGCGCCAGCAGCTCGTGGACAGGGCCGAATGAAAAACTGTTTTTT. Variable domain in full (rest from reference TRBV5-1 and TRBJ1-4): KAGVTQTPRYLIKTRGQQVTLSCSPISGHRSVSWYQQTPGQGLQFLFEYFSETQRNKGNFPGRFSGRQFSNSRSEMNVSTLELGDSALYLCASSSWTGPNEKLFFGSGTQLSVL.

This chain connects TRBV28 to TRBJ1-1, with a tentative D call TRBD1 (6 bases). The germline V and J ends were trimmed by 7 bases and 1 base, with 19 bases remaining between them. The V gene's germline CDR1 is MDHEN and CDR2 SYDVKM. This CDR3 has 16 residues. The CDR3: CASILSGGAGNTEAFF. The CDR3 region has the DNA TGTGCCAGCATCCTATCTGGGGGGGCTGGGAACACTGAAGCTTTCTTT. Combining the CDR3 with reference TRBV28 and TRBJ1-1 gives the whole variable domain DVKVTQSSRYLVKRTGEKVFLECVQDMDHENMFWYRQDPGLGLRLIYFSYDVKMKEKGDIPEGYSVSREKKERFSLILESASTNQTSMYLCASILSGGAGNTEAFFGQGTRLTVV.

This sequence joins TRBV11-2 and TRBJ2-2; D gene unclear. CDR1 SGHAT and CDR2 FQNNGV come from the germline V gene. V lost 5 bases and J 4 bases, leaving 11 bases between the germline ends. This CDR3 has 14 amino acids. The CDR3 DNA follows: TGTGCCAGCAGCCCACTTCGGGCCACCGGGGAGCTGTTTTTT. Its translation: CASSPLRATGELFF. Together with reference TRBV11-2 and TRBJ2-2, the CDR3 gives the full variable domain: EAGVAQSPRYKIIEKRQSVAFWCNPISGHATLYWYQQILGQGPKLLIQFQNNGVVDDSQLPKDRFSAERLKGVDSTLKIQPAKLEDSAVYLCASSPLRATGELFFGEGSRLTVL.

As for this clone: Other DNA sequences of this sample code for an identical CDR3. Here the CDR3 DNA reads TGTGCCAGCAGACTAGCGGGGCCAACGGGGGAGCTGTTTTTT. This sequence encodes CASRLAGPTGELFF. The chain employs TRBV2 and TRBJ2-2, with 10 bases lining up with TRBD2. With 6 bases clipped from V and 8 bases from J, the junction kept 6 bases outside the gene matches. The CDR3 consists of 14 residues. CDR1 and CDR2 from the germline V gene are SNHLY and FYNNEI.